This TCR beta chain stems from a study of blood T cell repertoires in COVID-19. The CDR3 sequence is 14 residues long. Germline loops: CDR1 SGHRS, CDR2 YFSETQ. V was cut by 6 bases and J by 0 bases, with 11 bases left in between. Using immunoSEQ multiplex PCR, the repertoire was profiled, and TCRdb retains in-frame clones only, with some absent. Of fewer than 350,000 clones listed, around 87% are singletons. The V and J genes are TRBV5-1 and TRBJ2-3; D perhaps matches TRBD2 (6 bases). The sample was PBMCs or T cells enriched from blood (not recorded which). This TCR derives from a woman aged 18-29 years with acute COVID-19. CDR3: CASKSSGSTDTQYF. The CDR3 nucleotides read TGCGCCAGCAAGTCAAGCGGGAGCACAGATACGCAGTATTTT.